Listed below are T cell receptor beta chains from one sample, sequenced in a study of T cells after posttransplantation cyclophosphamide. The protocol was immunoSEQ multiplex PCR, while the TCRdb copy is restricted to in-frame clones and leaves out a portion. Listed here are around 8,000 clones without any singletons, the top ten holding around 5.4%. Material: PBMCs, obtained after allogeneic stem cell transplant with posttransplant cyclophosphamide. The receptors were sampled from a young adult male patient who received an allogeneic stem cell transplant from an unrelated donor, was CMV-positive, and had acute and chronic GVHD. The graft donor may have contributed some T cells. CDR3s include the opening cysteine and the closing phenylalanine or tryptophan. The D gene is left open where the match is weak. Clone size is given as once, few or many counts, or a class when the clone is expanded.

many	TRBV5-4	TRBD1	TRBJ1-2	TGTGCCAGCAGCTTAGGGGGACAGATCTTGGGATACACCTTC	CASSLGGQILGYTF
many	TRBV7-9	TRBD1	TRBJ1-2	TGTGCCAGCAGCCAGTGGGCCCGACCGGGACAGGGGGCGGTTGGCTACACCTTC	CASSQWARPGQGAVGYTF
many	TRBV6-1	NA	TRBJ1-1	TGTGCCAGCAGCGCCAGCGGGGGCAACACTGAAGCTTTCTTT	CASSASGGNTEAFF
many	TRBV5-6	NA	TRBJ1-1	TGTGCCAGCAGCTTGGCGGCTGAAGCTTTCTTT	CASSLAAEAFF
many	TRBV9	TRBD1	TRBJ2-2	TGTGCCAGCAGCATTGGGACAGGAGTCGCGAACACCGGGGAGCTGTTTTTT	CASSIGTGVANTGELFF
many	TRBV4-1	NA	TRBJ1-4	TGCGCCAGCAGCCAACGGTCGGGTGAGCTTAGTAATGAAAAACTGTTTTTT	CASSQRSGELSNEKLFF
many	TRBV27	NA	TRBJ2-5	TGTGCCAGCAGTTTATGGGCAGGGAGGGAGACCCAGTACTTC	CASSLWAGRETQYF
many	TRBV9	NA	TRBJ1-2	TGTGCCAGCAGCGTAGGGCAGTCCAGCTATGGCTACACCTTC	CASSVGQSSYGYTF
many	TRBV19	TRBD1	TRBJ1-2	TGTGCCAGTAGTCCGGGGACAGGTAACTATGGCTACACCTTC	CASSPGTGNYGYTF
many	TRBV15	NA	TRBJ1-1	TGTGCCACCAGCAGGGGGGCTCTTCGCATGAACACTGAAGCTTTCTTT	CATSRGALRMNTEAFF
many	TRBV28	TRBD1	TRBJ1-1	TGTGCCAGCAGTAAGCCGACAGGGGAGGGCGCTGAAGCTTTCTTT	CASSKPTGEGAEAFF
many	TRBV7-9	NA	TRBJ1-3	TGTGCCAGCAGCTTAGGAGGAATCGGCTCTGGAAACACCATATATTTT	CASSLGGIGSGNTIYF
many	TRBV6-6	NA	TRBJ1-1	TGTGCCAGCAGTTACGTTGGCAGAGAAGCTTTCTTT	CASSYVGREAFF
many	TRBV19	TRBD1	TRBJ1-2	TGTGCCAGTAGTACCCGACAGGGCCCTTATGGCTACACCTTC	CASSTRQGPYGYTF
medium-sized	TRBV5-4	TRBD1	TRBJ2-2	TGTGCCAGCAGATACGACAGGGGGATTGACGGGGAGCTGTTTTTT	CASRYDRGIDGELFF
medium-sized	TRBV10-3	TRBD1	TRBJ2-1	TGTGCCATCACCGGGGACAGCTACAATGAGCAGTTCTTC	CAITGDSYNEQFF
many	TRBV5-4	TRBD1	TRBJ2-3	TGTGCCAGCAGCCAGACAGGGGCAAGCACAGATACGCAGTATTTT	CASSQTGASTDTQYF
many	TRBV6-1	TRBD1	TRBJ1-6	TGTGCCAGCAGTGAAGGTCGGGACAGGGATATGTCACCCCTCCACTTT	CASSEGRDRDMSPLHF
many	TRBV30	NA	TRBJ2-2	TGTGCCTGGAGTTTCAAGGGAGAAACCGGGGAGCTGTTTTTT	CAWSFKGETGELFF
many	TRBV27	NA	TRBJ2-2	TGTGCCAGCACAATAGAGGCAGGGCGGACCGGGGAGCTGTTTTTT	CASTIEAGRTGELFF
many	TRBV5-6	TRBD2	TRBJ2-5	TGTGCCAGCAGTCAGGCGGGGGGGGCAGAGACCCAGTACTTC	CASSQAGGAETQYF
many	TRBV9	NA	TRBJ2-7	TGTGCCAGCAGCGCGGACAGTTCCTCCTACGAGCAGTACTTC	CASSADSSSYEQYF
many	TRBV19	TRBD1	TRBJ2-2	TGTGCCAGTAGGTTCGACAGGGTGAACACCGGGGAGCTGTTTTTT	CASRFDRVNTGELFF
many	TRBV19	NA	TRBJ1-1	TGTGCCAGTAGGGACTCCGGGACACAGAACACTGAAGCTTTCTTT	CASRDSGTQNTEAFF
many	TRBV14	NA	TRBJ2-2	TGTGCCAGCAGCCAAGATTACAGGGAGGGGGAGCTGTTTTTT	CASSQDYREGELFF
many	TRBV5-4	NA	TRBJ2-1	TGTGCCAGCAACTCCCGGCAGGGCTCCTACAATGAGCAGTTCTTC	CASNSRQGSYNEQFF
many	TRBV6-5	NA	TRBJ1-1	TGTGCCAGCAGGATTAGCTTAGCGAACACTGAAGCTTTCTTT	CASRISLANTEAFF
many	TRBV29-1	NA	TRBJ2-7	TGCAGCGTTGCGGGGGTTCCTTCCTACGAGCAGTACTTC	CSVAGVPSYEQYF
many	TRBV2	NA	TRBJ2-3	TGTGCCAGCAGCGCTAGGGGGTCCACAGATACGCAGTATTTT	CASSARGSTDTQYF
many	TRBV28	NA	TRBJ1-1	TGTGCCAGCAGTTTAAGGATGGGAGGTGGCACTGAAGCTTTCTTT	CASSLRMGGGTEAFF
medium-sized	TRBV19	NA	TRBJ2-7	TGTGCCAGTAGTATTCATAGGGGCGAGCAGTACTTC	CASSIHRGEQYF
many	TRBV29-1	TRBD2	TRBJ2-3	TGCAGCGTTAGCGGGGAGTCAGATACGCAGTATTTT	CSVSGESDTQYF
few	TRBV2	TRBD2	TRBJ2-3	TGTGCCAGCAGTGAAAAGCAGCGGGGGGGGTGGGATACGCAGTATTTT	CASSEKQRGGWDTQYF